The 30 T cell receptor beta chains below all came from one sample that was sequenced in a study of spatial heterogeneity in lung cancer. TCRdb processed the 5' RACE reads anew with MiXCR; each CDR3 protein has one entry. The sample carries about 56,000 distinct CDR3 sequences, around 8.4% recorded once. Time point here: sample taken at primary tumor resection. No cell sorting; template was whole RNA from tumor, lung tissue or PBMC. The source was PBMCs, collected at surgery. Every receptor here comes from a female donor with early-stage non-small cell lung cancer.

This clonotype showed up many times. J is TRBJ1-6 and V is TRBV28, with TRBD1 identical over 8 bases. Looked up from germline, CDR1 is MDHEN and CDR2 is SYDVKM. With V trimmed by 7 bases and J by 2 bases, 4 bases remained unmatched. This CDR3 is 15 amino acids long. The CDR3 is CASTKGQAYNSPLHF. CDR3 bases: TGTGCCAGCACCAAGGGACAGGCCTATAATTCACCCCTCCACTTT. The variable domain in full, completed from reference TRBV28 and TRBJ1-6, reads DVKVTQSSRYLVKRTGEKVFLECVQDMDHENMFWYRQDPGLGLRLIYFSYDVKMKEKGDIPEGYSVSREKKERFSLILESASTNQTSMYLCASTKGQAYNSPLHFGNGTRLTVT.

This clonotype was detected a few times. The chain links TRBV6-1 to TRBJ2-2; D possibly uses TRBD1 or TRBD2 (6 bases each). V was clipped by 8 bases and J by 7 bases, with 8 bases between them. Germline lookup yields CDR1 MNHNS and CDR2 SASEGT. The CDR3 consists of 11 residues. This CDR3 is CASEGGGELFF. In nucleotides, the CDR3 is TGTGCCAGCGAGGGGGGCGGGGAGCTGTTTTTT.

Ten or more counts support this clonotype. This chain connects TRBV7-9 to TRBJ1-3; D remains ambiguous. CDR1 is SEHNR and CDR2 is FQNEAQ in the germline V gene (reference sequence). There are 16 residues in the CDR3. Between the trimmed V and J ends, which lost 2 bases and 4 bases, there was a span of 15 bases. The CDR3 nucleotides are TGTGCCAGCAGCTTACGAGCAGTGATGATGGGAAACACCATATATTTT. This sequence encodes CASSLRAVMMGNTIYF.

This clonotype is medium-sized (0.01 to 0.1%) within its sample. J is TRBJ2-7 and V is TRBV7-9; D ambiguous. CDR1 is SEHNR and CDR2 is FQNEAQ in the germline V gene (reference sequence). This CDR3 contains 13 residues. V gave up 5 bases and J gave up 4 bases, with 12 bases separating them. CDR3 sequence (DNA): TGTGCCAGCAGCCCCAAGGGCCCTTACGAGCAGTACTTC. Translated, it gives CASSPKGPYEQYF.

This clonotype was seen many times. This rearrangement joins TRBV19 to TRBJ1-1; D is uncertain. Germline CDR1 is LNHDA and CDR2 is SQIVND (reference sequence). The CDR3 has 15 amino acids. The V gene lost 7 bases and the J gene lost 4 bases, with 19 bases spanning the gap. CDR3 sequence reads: CASTHRREGGTEAFF. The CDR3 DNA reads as TGTGCCAGTACCCATCGGAGGGAAGGTGGCACTGAAGCTTTCTTT.

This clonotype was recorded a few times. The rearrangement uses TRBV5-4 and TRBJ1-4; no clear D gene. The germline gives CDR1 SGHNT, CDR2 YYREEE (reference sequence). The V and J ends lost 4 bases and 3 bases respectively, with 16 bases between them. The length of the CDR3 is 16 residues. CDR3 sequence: CASSLASGASNEKLFF. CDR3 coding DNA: TGTGCCAGCAGCCTGGCTTCAGGAGCGTCTAATGAAAAACTGTTTTTT.

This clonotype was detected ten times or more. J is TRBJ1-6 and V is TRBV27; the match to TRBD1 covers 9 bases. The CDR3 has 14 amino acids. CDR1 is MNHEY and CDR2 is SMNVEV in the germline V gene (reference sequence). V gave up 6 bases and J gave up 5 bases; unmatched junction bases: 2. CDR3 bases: TGTGCCAGCAGGAGGACAGGGGATAATTCACCCCTCCACTTT. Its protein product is CASRRTGDNSPLHF.

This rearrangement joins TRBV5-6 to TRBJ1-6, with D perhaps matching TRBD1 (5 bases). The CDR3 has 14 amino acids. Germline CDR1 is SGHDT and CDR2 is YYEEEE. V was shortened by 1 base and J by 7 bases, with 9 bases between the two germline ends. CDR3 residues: CASSLTTGNSPLHF. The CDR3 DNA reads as TGTGCCAGCAGCTTGACTACAGGAAATTCACCCCTCCACTTT.

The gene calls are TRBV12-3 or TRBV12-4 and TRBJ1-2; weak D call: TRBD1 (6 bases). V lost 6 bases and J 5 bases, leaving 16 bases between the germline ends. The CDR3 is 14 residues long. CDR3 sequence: CASRAGTPSYGYTF. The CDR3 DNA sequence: TGTGCCAGCAGGGCCGGGACACCTTCTTATGGCTACACCTTC.

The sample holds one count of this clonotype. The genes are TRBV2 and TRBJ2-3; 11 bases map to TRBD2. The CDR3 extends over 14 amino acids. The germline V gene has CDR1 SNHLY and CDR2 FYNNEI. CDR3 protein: CAQSPGLAVEAQYF. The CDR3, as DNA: TGTGCTCAATCCCCGGGACTAGCGGTCGAGGCGCAGTATTTT. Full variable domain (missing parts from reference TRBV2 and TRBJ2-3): EPEVTQTPSHQVTQMGQEVILRCVPISNHLYFYWYRQILGQKVEFLVSFYNNEISEKSEIFDDQFSVERPDGSNFTLKIRSTKLEDSAMYFCAQSPGLAVEAQYFGPGTRLTVL.

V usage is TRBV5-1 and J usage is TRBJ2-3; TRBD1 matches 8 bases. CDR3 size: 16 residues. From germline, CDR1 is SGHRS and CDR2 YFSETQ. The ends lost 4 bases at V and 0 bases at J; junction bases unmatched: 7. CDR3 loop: CASSQGQVRSTDTQYF. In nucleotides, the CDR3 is TGCGCCAGCAGCCAGGGACAGGTCCGAAGCACAGATACGCAGTATTTT.

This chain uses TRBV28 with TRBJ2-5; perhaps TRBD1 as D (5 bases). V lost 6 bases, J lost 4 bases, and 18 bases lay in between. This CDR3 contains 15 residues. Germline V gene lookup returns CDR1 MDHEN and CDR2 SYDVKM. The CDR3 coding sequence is TGTGCCAGCAGCACCAGGAGTAGGGGTCCAGAGACCCAGTACTTC. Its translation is CASSTRSRGPETQYF.

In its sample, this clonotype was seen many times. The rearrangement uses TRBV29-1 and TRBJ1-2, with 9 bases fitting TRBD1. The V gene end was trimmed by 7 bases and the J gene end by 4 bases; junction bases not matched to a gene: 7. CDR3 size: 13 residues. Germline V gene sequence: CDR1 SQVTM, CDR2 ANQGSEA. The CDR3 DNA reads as TGCAGCGCCGGGACAGGGACTTCCTATGGCTACACCTTC. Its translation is CSAGTGTSYGYTF.

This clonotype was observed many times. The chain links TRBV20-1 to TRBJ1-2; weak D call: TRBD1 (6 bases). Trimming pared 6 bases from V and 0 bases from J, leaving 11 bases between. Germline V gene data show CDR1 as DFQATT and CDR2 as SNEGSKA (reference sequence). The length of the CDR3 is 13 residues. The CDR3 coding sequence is TGCAGTGCCCGACAGGAAACTAACTATGGCTACACCTTC. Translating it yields CSARQETNYGYTF.

CDR3 sequence (DNA): TGTGCCAGCAGCTTAGGGGGGGTTATGAACACTGAAGCTTTCTTT. Protein: CASSLGGVMNTEAFF. This chain links TRBV7-9 with TRBJ1-1, with D perhaps matching TRBD1 (5 bases). CDR3 length: 15 amino acids. Trimming stripped 1 base from V and 0 bases from J, with 9 bases between. Germline CDR1 is SEHNR and CDR2 is FQNEAQ (reference sequence).

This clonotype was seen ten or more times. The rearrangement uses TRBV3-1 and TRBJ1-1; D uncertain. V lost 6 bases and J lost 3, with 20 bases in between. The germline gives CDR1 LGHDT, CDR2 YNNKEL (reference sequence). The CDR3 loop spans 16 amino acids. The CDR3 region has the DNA TGTGCCAGCAGTCACTACTACACGGCGAGAGACACTGAAGCTTTCTTT. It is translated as CASSHYYTARDTEAFF.

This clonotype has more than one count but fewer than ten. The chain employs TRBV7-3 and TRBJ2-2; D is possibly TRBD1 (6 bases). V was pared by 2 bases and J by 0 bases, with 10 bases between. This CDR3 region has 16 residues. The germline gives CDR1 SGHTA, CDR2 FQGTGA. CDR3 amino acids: CASSLLGGSNTGELFF. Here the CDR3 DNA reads TGTGCCAGCAGCTTATTAGGGGGATCGAACACCGGGGAGCTGTTTTTT.

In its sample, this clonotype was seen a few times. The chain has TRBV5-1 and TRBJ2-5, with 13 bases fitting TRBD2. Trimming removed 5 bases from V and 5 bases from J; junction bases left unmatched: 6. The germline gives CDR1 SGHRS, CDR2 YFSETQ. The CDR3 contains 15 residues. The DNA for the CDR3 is TGCGCCAGCAGGGATGGGACTAGCGGGGCGGAGACCCAGTACTTC. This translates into CASRDGTSGAETQYF.

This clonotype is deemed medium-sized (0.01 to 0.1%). This CDR3 reads CASSSGGQNTQYF. DNA for the CDR3: TGTGCCAGCAGTTCAGGGGGACAAAATACGCAGTATTTT. This chain connects TRBV28 to TRBJ2-3, with TRBD1 identical over 7 bases. This CDR3 has 13 amino acids. The J segment lost 7 bases and the V segment lost 4 bases, leaving 5 bases of the junction unmatched. The germline gives CDR1 MDHEN, CDR2 SYDVKM.

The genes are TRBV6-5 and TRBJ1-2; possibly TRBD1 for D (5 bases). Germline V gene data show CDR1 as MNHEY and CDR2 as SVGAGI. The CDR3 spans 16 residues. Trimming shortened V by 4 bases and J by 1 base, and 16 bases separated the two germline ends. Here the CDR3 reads CASSSVSRDRNYGYTF. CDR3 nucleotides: TGTGCCAGCAGTTCCGTCTCCCGGGACCGTAACTATGGCTACACCTTC.

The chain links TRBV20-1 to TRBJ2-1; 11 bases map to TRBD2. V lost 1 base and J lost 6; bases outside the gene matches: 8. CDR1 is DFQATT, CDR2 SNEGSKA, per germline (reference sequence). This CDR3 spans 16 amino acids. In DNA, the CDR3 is TGCAGTGCTAGAGGTACACTAGCGGGAGTGGGCAATGAGCAGTTCTTC. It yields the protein CSARGTLAGVGNEQFF.

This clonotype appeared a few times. CDR3 in amino acids: CSVDRLVRGKSGYTF. In DNA, the CDR3 is TGCAGCGTTGATAGATTGGTCAGGGGAAAAAGTGGCTACACCTTC. This chain connects TRBV29-1 to TRBJ1-2, with a possible D match to TRBD1 (6 bases). V was cut by 3 bases and J by 7 bases, with 21 bases left in between. Germline loops: CDR1 SQVTM, CDR2 ANQGSEA. CDR3 length equals 15 residues.

The CDR3 DNA reads as TGTGCCACGCAGGGTAATGGGAACATTCAGTACTTC. This translates into CATQGNGNIQYF. This chain links TRBV15 with TRBJ2-4, with D possibly matching TRBD1 (5 bases). V was cut by 9 bases and J by 7 bases, with 13 bases left in between. The germline gives CDR1 LNHNV, CDR2 YYDKDF (reference sequence). The CDR3 totals 12 residues.

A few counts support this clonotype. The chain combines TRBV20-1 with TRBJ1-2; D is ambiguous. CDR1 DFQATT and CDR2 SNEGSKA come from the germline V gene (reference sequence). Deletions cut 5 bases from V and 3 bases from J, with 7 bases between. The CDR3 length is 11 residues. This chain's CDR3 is CSAYPYYGYTF. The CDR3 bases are TGCAGTGCTTACCCCTACTATGGCTACACCTTC.

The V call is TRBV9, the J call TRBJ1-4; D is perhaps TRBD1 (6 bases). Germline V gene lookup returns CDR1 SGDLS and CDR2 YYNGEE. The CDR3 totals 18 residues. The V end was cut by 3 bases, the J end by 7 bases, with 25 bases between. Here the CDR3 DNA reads TGTGCCAGCAGCGCACCCCGAGGCAGGGGAAACCCTGGTGAAAAACTGTTTTTT. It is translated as CASSAPRGRGNPGEKLFF.

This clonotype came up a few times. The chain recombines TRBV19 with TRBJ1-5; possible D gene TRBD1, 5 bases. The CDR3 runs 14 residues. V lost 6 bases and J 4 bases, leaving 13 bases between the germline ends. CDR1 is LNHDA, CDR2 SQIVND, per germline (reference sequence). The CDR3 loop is CASRRTGENQPQHF. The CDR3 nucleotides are TGTGCCAGTAGGCGAACGGGGGAAAATCAGCCCCAGCATTTT. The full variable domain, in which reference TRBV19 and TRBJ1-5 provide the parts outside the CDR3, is DGGITQSPKYLFRKEGQNVTLSCEQNLNHDAMYWYRQDPGQGLRLIYYSQIVNDFQKGDIAEGYSVSREKKESFPLTVTSAQKNPTAFYLCASRRTGENQPQHFGDGTRLSIL.

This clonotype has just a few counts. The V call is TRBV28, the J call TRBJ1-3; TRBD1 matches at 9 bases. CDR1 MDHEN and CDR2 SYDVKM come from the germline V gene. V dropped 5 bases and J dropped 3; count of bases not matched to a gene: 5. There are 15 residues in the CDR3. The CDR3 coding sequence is TGTGCCAGCAGTCGCCGACAGGGGGGTGGAAACACCATATATTTT. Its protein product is CASSRRQGGGNTIYF.

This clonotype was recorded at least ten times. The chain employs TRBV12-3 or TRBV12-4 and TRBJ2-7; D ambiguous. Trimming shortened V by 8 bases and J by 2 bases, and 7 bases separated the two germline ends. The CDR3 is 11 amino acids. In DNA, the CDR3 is TGTGCCAGCGCAAGGACCTACGAGCAGTACTTC. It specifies CASARTYEQYF.

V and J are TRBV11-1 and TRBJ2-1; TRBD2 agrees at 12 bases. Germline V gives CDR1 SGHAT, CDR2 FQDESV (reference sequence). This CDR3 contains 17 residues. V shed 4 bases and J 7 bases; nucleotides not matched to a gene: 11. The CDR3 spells CASSSPFGLAGYNEQFF. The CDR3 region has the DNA TGTGCCAGCAGCTCCCCTTTTGGACTAGCGGGATATAATGAGCAGTTCTTC.

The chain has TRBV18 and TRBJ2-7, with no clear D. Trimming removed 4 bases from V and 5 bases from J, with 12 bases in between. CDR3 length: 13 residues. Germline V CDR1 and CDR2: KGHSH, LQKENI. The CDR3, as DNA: TGTGCCAGCTCACTAGACGGCCGGGACGAGCAGTACGTC. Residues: CASSLDGRDEQYV.